What follows are 16 T cell receptor beta chains derived from one specimen sequenced in a study of PD-L1 blockade in urothelial cancer. Only in-frame clones appear in the TCRdb table, and some are missing; sequencing was by immunoSEQ multiplex PCR. Of approximately 100,000 clones in the sample, about 85% were seen once. Sequenced here: PBMCs, sampled around atezolizumab (anti-PD-L1) treatment. Receptors were obtained from a man over 45 with urothelial cancer.

The chain is built from TRBV4-1 and TRBJ1-1, with TRBD1 matching 9 bases. CDR1 MGHRA and CDR2 YSYEKL come from the germline V gene. The CDR3 contains 14 residues. Trimming removed 0 bases from V and 10 bases from J; junction bases left unmatched: 6. The CDR3 nucleotides are TGCGCCAGCAGCCAAGATTGGGGGACAGGGTTAGCTTTCTTT. The encoded protein is CASSQDWGTGLAFF.

The chain recombines TRBV6-1 with TRBJ1-1; tentative D call: TRBD1 (5 bases). Germline CDR1 is MNHNS and CDR2 is SASEGT. Trimming shortened V by 7 bases and J by 1 base, and 10 bases separated the two germline ends. This CDR3 has 13 residues. CDR3 sequence reads: CASMARANTEAFF. The CDR3 nucleotides read TGTGCCAGCATGGCCAGGGCGAACACTGAAGCTTTCTTT.

The genes are TRBV1 and TRBJ2-2; the D call TRBD2 from the table was never checked on the DNA. TRBV1 is listed as a pseudogene. The CDR3 is 16 amino acids. CDR3 in DNA: TGCACCAGCCAAAGCCCACTAGCGGGGAACACCGGGGAGCTGTTTTTT. This sequence encodes CTSQSPLAGNTGELFF.

The chain is built from TRBV27 and TRBJ1-5; the match to TRBD1 covers 10 bases. CDR1 and CDR2 (germline): MNHEY, SMNVEV (reference sequence). This CDR3 has 15 residues. With V trimmed by 3 bases and J by 3 bases, 2 bases remained unmatched. The CDR3 coding sequence is TGTGCCAGCAGTTTGGGACAGGGGATCAATCAGCCCCAGCATTTT. Its protein is CASSLGQGINQPQHF.

J is TRBJ2-7 and V is TRBV15; 11 nucleotides agree with TRBD2. Germline lookup yields CDR1 LNHNV and CDR2 YYDKDF (reference sequence). The CDR3 spans 14 residues. J gave up 3 bases and V 3 bases, and 1 base lay outside the gene matches. The CDR3 loop reads CATSSLAGGYEQYF. As DNA, the CDR3 is TGTGCCACCAGCAGTCTAGCGGGAGGCTACGAGCAGTACTTC.

The chain uses TRBV2 and TRBJ2-7; possible D gene TRBD1, 6 bases. The V gene lost 6 bases and the J gene lost 0 bases, with 15 bases spanning the gap. The CDR3 covers 15 residues. Germline CDR1 SNHLY, CDR2 FYNNEI. The CDR3 region is CASSSTGSSSYEQYF. The CDR3 nucleotides are TGTGCCAGCAGCAGTACAGGGAGCAGCTCCTACGAGCAGTACTTC.

V and J are TRBV27 and TRBJ2-7, with 8 nucleotides matching TRBD2. CDR3 length equals 14 residues. The J segment lost 6 bases and the V segment lost 1 base, leaving 5 bases of the junction unmatched. The germline gives CDR1 MNHEY, CDR2 SMNVEV (reference sequence). CDR3 loop: CASSLWRGAIEQYF. CDR3 bases: TGTGCCAGCAGTTTATGGCGGGGGGCTATCGAGCAGTACTTC.

The chain recombines TRBV28 with TRBJ2-3; 7 bases are a match to TRBD1. The CDR3 is made up of 19 amino acids. Germline CDR1 is MDHEN and CDR2 is SYDVKM. J was trimmed by 4 bases and V by 6 bases; bases with no gene match: 22. CDR3 loop: CASRGVEQGKTLSADTQYF. The CDR3 DNA follows: TGTGCCAGCAGGGGTGTAGAACAGGGGAAAACCTTAAGCGCAGATACGCAGTATTTT.

This clone showed up just once. The chain links TRBV11-2 to TRBJ2-4, with D unresolved. Germline loops: CDR1 SGHAT, CDR2 FQNNGV. Deletions cut 5 bases from V and 0 bases from J, with 11 bases between. CDR3 size: 15 residues. CDR3: CASSALSRAKNIQYF. The DNA of the CDR3 is TGTGCCAGCAGCGCCCTTTCTAGAGCCAAAAACATTCAGTACTTC.

V and J are TRBV7-9 and TRBJ1-3, with 7 positions matching TRBD1. Germline CDR1 and CDR2: SEHNR and FQNEAQ (reference sequence). After removal of 3 bases from V and 0 bases from J, the junction contained 2 bases not matched to a gene. This CDR3 has 15 residues. The CDR3 here is CASSFRGSSGNTIYF. Here the CDR3 DNA reads TGTGCCAGCAGCTTCAGGGGGTCCTCTGGAAACACCATATATTTT. The full variable domain, its missing parts supplied by reference TRBV7-9 and TRBJ1-3, is DTGVSQNPRHKITKRGQNVTFRCDPISEHNRLYWYRQTLGQGPEFLTYFQNEAQLEKSRLLSDRFSAERPKGSFSTLEIQRTEQGDSAMYLCASSFRGSSGNTIYFGEGSWLTVV.

This chain uses TRBV6-5 with TRBJ2-3; no definite D call. The CDR3 has 12 amino acids. Germline-derived CDR1 and CDR2 are MNHEY and SVGAGI. V was clipped by 6 bases and J by 2 bases, with 6 bases between them. The CDR3 sequence is CASRSVTDTQYF. The CDR3 region has the DNA TGTGCCAGCAGATCGGTCACAGATACGCAGTATTTT.

On this clone itself: Mismatch with germline at one junction end may stem from a read error. The DNA for the CDR3 is TGTGCTAGCAGTGGGACTAAAAAAGAGACCCAGTACTTC. It encodes CASSGTKKETQYF. This sequence joins TRBV7-7 and TRBJ2-5, with 7 bases that match TRBD2. The length of the CDR3 is 13 residues. CDR1 and CDR2 (germline): SSHAT, FNYEAQ (reference sequence).

This chain links TRBV7-2 with TRBJ1-5; no clear D gene. The V gene's germline CDR1 is SGHTA and CDR2 FQGNSA. The V gene lost 5 bases and the J gene lost 5 bases, with 13 bases spanning the gap. The length of the CDR3 is 14 residues. The CDR3 sequence: CASSQYTSDQPQHF. The CDR3 region has the DNA TGTGCCAGCAGCCAGTATACAAGTGATCAGCCCCAGCATTTT.

V gene TRBV9 combines with J gene TRBJ2-1; 10 nucleotides line up with TRBD2. This CDR3 contains 13 residues. After removal of 1 base from V and 15 bases from J, the junction contained 7 bases not matched to a gene. Germline V CDR1 and CDR2: SGDLS, YYNGEE. The CDR3 DNA sequence: TGTGCCAGCAGCGTACTAGCGGGAGAATCCCCGTTCTTC. It encodes CASSVLAGESPFF.

The chain uses TRBV27 and TRBJ2-7; 8 bases map to TRBD2. Germline V lookup: CDR1 MNHEY, CDR2 SMNVEV (reference sequence). The CDR3 runs to 15 residues. V gave up 4 bases and J gave up 0 bases; unmatched junction bases: 5. This CDR3 reads CASSSPGTSSYEQYF. The CDR3 nucleotides are TGTGCCAGCAGTTCGCCCGGGACTAGCTCCTACGAGCAGTACTTC.

The chain carries TRBV4-1 and TRBJ2-3, with D maybe TRBD2 (6 bases). The CDR3 contains 15 residues. The germline CDR1 and CDR2 sequences are MGHRA and YSYEKL. V was shortened by 4 bases and J by 2 bases, with 13 bases between the two germline ends. Here the CDR3 reads CASSRRLGDTDTQYF. The CDR3 DNA is TGCGCCAGCAGCCGCCGACTAGGAGACACAGATACGCAGTATTTT.